This TCR beta chain was obtained from a study of T cells in Graves' hyperthyroidism and ophthalmopathy. Study results and caveats: Also found in blood were most expanded thyroid clonotypes above 0.001.

Amplification of TCR beta CDR3 regions was performed using RNA transcripts as template. During a first-round RT-PCR of the TCR CDR3, the HTBI primer set was used. TCRdb reanalysed the multiplex PCR reads using MiXCR and keeps one entry per CDR3 protein. Of 550,000 to 850,000 distinct CDR3 sequences listed, roughly 20% were seen once; the top ten hold roughly a sixth. Comment on this clonotype: The antigen remains undetermined.

The CDR3 loop spans 14 amino acids. V lost 3 bases and J lost 7; bases outside the gene matches: 5. Germline lookup yields CDR1 ENHRY and CDR2 SYGVKD. Exclusion of a patient resulted from uncontrolled infection, other autoimmune disease, pregnancy or lactation. The authors took PBMCs from 7.5 to 10 ml fresh peripheral blood. V usage is TRBV10-3 and J usage is TRBJ1-4; 7 bases match TRBD1. Material: blood. This clonotype was obtained from a woman aged 50 to 60 with Graves' hyperthyroidism that later progressed to Graves' ophthalmopathy. CDR3 in amino acids: CAISDGGGGEKLFF. CDR3 DNA: TGTGCCATCAGTGACGGAGGGGGCGGTGAAAAACTGTTTTTT.